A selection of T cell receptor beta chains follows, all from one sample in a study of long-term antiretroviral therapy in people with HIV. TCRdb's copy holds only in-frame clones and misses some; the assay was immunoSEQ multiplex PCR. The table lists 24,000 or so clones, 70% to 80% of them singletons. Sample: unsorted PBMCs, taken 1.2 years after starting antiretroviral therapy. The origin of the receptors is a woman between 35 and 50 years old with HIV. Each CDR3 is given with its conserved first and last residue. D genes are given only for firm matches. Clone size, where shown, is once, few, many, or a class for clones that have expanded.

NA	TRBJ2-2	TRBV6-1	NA	TGTGCCAGCAGGTTTAACACCGGGGAGCTGTTTTTT	CASRFNTGELFF
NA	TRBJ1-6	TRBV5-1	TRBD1	TGCGCCAGCAGCGCTAACAGGGGCGCTTCACCCCTCCACTTT	CASSANRGASPLHF
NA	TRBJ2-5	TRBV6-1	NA	TGTGCCAGCAGTGAATTGCCACCCGAGACCCAGTACTTC	CASSELPPETQYF
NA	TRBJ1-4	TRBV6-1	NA	TGTGCCAGCAGTGAAGGGGGGGGACGGGATGAAAAACTGTTTTTT	CASSEGGGRDEKLFF
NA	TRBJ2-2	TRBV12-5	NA	TGTGCTAGTGGTTGGGACATCGGGAACACCGGGGAGCTGTTTTTT	CASGWDIGNTGELFF
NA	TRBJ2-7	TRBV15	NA	TGTGCCACCAGCGGAGCCCCCGGGCCCGGCTCCTACGAGCAGTACTTC	CATSGAPGPGSYEQYF
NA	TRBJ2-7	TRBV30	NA	TGTGCCTGGAGCCCCATGGGGGGCCTCTACGAGCAGTACTTC	CAWSPMGGLYEQYF
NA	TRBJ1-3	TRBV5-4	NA	TGTGCCAGCAGTCAGGACCTAACTGGAAACACCATATATTTT	CASSQDLTGNTIYF
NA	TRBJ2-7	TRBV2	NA	TGTGCCAGCAGTTTTGGACACCATGAGTCCTACGAGCAGTACTTC	CASSFGHHESYEQYF
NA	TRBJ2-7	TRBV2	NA	TGTGCCAGCAAAAAGGAGGGCGAGCAGTACTTC	CASKKEGEQYF
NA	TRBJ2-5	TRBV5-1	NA	TGCGCCAGCAGCTTGGCGAGTCGGAACGGGGAGACCCAGTACTTC	CASSLASRNGETQYF
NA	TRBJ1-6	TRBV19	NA	TGTGCCAGTAGAAGCGGGGCTTTCGACAATTCACCCCTCCACTTT	CASRSGAFDNSPLHF
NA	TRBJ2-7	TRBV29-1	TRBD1	TGCAGCGTTCCGGGACAGGGGGGCGAGCAGTACTTC	CSVPGQGGEQYF
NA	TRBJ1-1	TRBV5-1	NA	TGCGCCAGCAGCCTACAGGGAGGGAACACTGAAGCTTTCTTT	CASSLQGGNTEAFF
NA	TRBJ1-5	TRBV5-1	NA	TGCGCCAGCAGCTTGGGCCCAGGGTTCGATCAGCCCCAGCATTTT	CASSLGPGFDQPQHF
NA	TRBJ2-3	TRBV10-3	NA	TGTGCCATCAGTGACCCCTCCTCCGCAGATACGCAGTATTTT	CAISDPSSADTQYF
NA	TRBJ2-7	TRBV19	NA	TGTGCCAGTAGTAACCGGGGCTCCTACGAGCAGTACTTC	CASSNRGSYEQYF
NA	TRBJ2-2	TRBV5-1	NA	TGCGCCAGCAGCTGGGGTGGTGTCACCGGGGAGCTGTTTTTT	CASSWGGVTGELFF
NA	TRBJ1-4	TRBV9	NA	TGTGCCAGCAGCGCCACGTGGGCCCAGGGGGAAAAACTGTTTTTT	CASSATWAQGEKLFF
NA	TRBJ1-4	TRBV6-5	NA	TGTGCCAGCAGTTACTCGATGGGCAGTTTGGCTGAAAAACTGTTTTTT	CASSYSMGSLAEKLFF
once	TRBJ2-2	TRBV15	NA	TGTGCCACCAGCAGAGATGAGGGTACCGGGGAGCTGTTTTTT	CATSRDEGTGELFF
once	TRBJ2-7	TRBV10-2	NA	TGCGCCAGCAGTGGGGGGGACAGCCTCCGCGAGCAGTACTTC	CASSGGDSLREQYF
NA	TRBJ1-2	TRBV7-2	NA	TGTGCCAGCAGCCAATCTCAGCCGGGGGCGGACTATGGCTACACCTTC	CASSQSQPGADYGYTF
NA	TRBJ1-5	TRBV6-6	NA	TGTGCCAGCAGTTACACAGGCGATAGCAATCAGCCCCAGCATTTT	CASSYTGDSNQPQHF
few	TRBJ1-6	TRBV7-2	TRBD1	TGTGCCAGCAGCTTCGAAGGGACAGGGTCTTCACCCCTCCACTTT	CASSFEGTGSSPLHF
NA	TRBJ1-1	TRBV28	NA	TGTGCCAGCAGCCTAGTCCGCGGGAACACTGAAGCTTTCTTT	CASSLVRGNTEAFF
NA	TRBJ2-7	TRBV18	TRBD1	TGTGCCAGCTCACCAGGACAGGGCCCCTACGAGCAGTACTTC	CASSPGQGPYEQYF
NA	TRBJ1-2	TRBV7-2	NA	TGTGCCAGCAGCTTAATCCCCGATGGGGGCTATGGCTACACCTTC	CASSLIPDGGYGYTF
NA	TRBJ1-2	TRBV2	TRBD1	TGTGCCAGCAGGACAGGGGGCGGGTCGGGCGGCTACACCTTC	CASRTGGGSGGYTF
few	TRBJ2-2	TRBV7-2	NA	TGTGCCAGCAGCCGGAATCGAGGCACCGGGGAGCTGTTTTTT	CASSRNRGTGELFF
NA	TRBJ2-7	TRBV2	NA	TGTGCCAGCAGTGAACCGTACGAGCAGTACTTC	CASSEPYEQYF
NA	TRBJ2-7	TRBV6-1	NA	TGTGCCAGCAGTGAAGCGGATCAGACCTACGAGCAGTACTTC	CASSEADQTYEQYF
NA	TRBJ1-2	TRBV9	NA	TGTGCCAGCAGCGTAGGAAACTATGGCTACACCTTC	CASSVGNYGYTF
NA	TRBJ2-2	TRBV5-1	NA	TGCGCCAGCAGCTTGGAATCAAACACCGGGGAGCTGTTTTTT	CASSLESNTGELFF
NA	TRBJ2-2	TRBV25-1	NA	TGTGCCAGCAGTGAATGGGCAGGGACAAACACCGGGGAGCTGTTTTTT	CASSEWAGTNTGELFF
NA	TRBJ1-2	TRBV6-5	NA	TGTGTCACCAGCATGTCTTGGGGACATCCGGATGGCTACACCTTC	CVTSMSWGHPDGYTF
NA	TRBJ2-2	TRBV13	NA	TGTGCCAGCAGCTTACGGGCGGTAAAAGGCACCGGGGAGCTGTTTTTT	CASSLRAVKGTGELFF